The 8 T cell receptor beta chains below were found in one sample sequenced in a study of preoperative IRX-2 immunotherapy in early breast cancer (dated by TCRdb to about 2019). The library was produced with the immunoSEQ multiplex PCR assay. TCRdb carries this immuneACCESS record with in-frame sequences only. Its versions omit some clonotypes, under half of them owing to an unresolved V gene in the studies checked, with the rest unexplained. The table for this sample lists some 99,000 clones; around 86% of them were counted only once. Of the sample, roughly 2% falls within the top ten clones. What the treatment or condition label conveys for this sample: preoperative locoregional IRX-2 cytokine immunotherapy. Material: tumor tissue, obtained after IRX-2 immunotherapy. The origin of the receptors is a human donor with breast cancer.

The V and J genes are TRBV29-1 and TRBJ2-3; TRBD2 agrees at 14 bases. Germline-derived CDR1 and CDR2 are SQVTM and ANQGSEA. This CDR3 spans 14 amino acids. V lost 4 bases, J lost 9 bases, and 6 bases stayed unmatched. The CDR3 region is CSVGLAGGPRTQYF. CDR3 in DNA: TGCAGCGTTGGACTAGCGGGGGGGCCTCGGACGCAGTATTTT.

CDR3 region: CASSLVGRGSTEAFF. Here the CDR3 DNA reads TGCGCCAGCAGCTTGGTTGGCAGGGGAAGCACTGAAGCTTTCTTT. The chain couples TRBV5-1 to TRBJ1-1; D is possibly TRBD1 (6 bases). The CDR3 totals 15 residues. Germline-derived CDR1 and CDR2 are SGHRS and YFSETQ. Trimming left V 0 bases short and J 4 bases short, with 13 bases between.

This clone was observed a single time. The CDR3 region has the DNA TGTGCCAGCACTCGCTCAGACAGGGGACACACCTACGAGCAGTACTTC. As protein: CASTRSDRGHTYEQYF. The chain has TRBV6-8 and TRBJ2-7; TRBD1 matches at 8 bases. The CDR3 loop spans 16 amino acids. Looked up from germline, CDR1 is MNHGY and CDR2 is SAAAGT. J lost 2 bases, V lost 7 bases, and 13 bases had no gene match.

The chain carries TRBV18 and TRBJ2-7; 8 bases are a match to TRBD1. The CDR3 has 15 amino acids. The germline gives CDR1 KGHSH, CDR2 LQKENI. Unmatched junction bases numbered 8, after V lost 4 bases and J lost 3 bases. DNA for the CDR3: TGTGCCAGCTCACAAGGACAGGGCGGGTTCTACGAGCAGTACTTC. Encoded protein: CASSQGQGGFYEQYF.

The chain is built from TRBV19 and TRBJ1-5; the match to TRBD1 covers 7 bases. In germline, CDR1 is LNHDA, CDR2 SQIVND (reference sequence). The trim removed 10 bases at V and 1 base at J, leaving 4 bases unmatched. This CDR3 has 13 amino acids. CDR3 residues: CATGDRSNQPQHF. The CDR3 DNA reads as TGTGCCACCGGGGACAGAAGCAATCAGCCCCAGCATTTT.

The chain carries TRBV18 and TRBJ2-7; D tentatively fits TRBD1 or TRBD2 (5 bases each). This CDR3 contains 14 residues. The V and J ends lost 6 bases and 3 bases respectively, with 15 bases between them. Per germline, CDR1 KGHSH and CDR2 LQKENI. Here the CDR3 DNA reads TGTGCCAGCTCCCCAGACGGGGCGAACTACGAGCAGTACTTC. Its protein is CASSPDGANYEQYF.

The chain recombines TRBV5-1 with TRBJ1-2; D perhaps matches TRBD1 (5 bases). This CDR3 region has 16 residues. V was trimmed by 0 bases and J by 4 bases, leaving 16 bases between them. Germline V gives CDR1 SGHRS, CDR2 YFSETQ. CDR3 sequence reads: CASSLGPPEQGYGYTF. The CDR3 nucleotides are TGCGCCAGCAGCTTGGGGCCCCCCGAGCAGGGCTATGGCTACACCTTC.

This chain uses TRBV19 with TRBJ1-4; 9 bases are a match to TRBD1. Germline V CDR1 and CDR2: LNHDA, SQIVND (reference sequence). The trim removed 5 bases at V and 8 bases at J, leaving 12 bases unmatched. CDR3 length equals 16 residues. In nucleotides, the CDR3 is TGTGCCAGTAGTCCCAAACCCGGGACAGGGAAAGAAAAACTGTTTTTT. This encodes CASSPKPGTGKEKLFF. The whole variable domain, remainder taken from reference TRBV19 and TRBJ1-4, is DGGITQSPKYLFRKEGQNVTLSCEQNLNHDAMYWYRQDPGQGLRLIYYSQIVNDFQKGDIAEGYSVSREKKESFPLTVTSAQKNPTAFYLCASSPKPGTGKEKLFFGSGTQLSVL.